Included here is one T cell receptor (beta chain) sequence, with context. Donors in Cohort 3 who had recovered were those with two negative PCRs, healthcare professional clearance, or resolution of their symptoms. This entry comes from a study of blood T cell repertoires in COVID-19. Looking at the study overall: The origin of the acute and convalescent COVID-19 samples was the United States, Italy and Spain. T cells, B-cell-depleted T cells, or PBMCs provided the cDNA or gDNA that served as material.

Some clones are missing from TCRdb's copy, which holds only in-frame ones; the method was immunoSEQ multiplex PCR. The table lists 220,000 or so clones, 80% to 85% of them singletons. The CDR3 is made up of 15 amino acids. V shed 0 bases and J shed 6 bases, with 16 bases lying between them. Germline V gene lookup returns CDR1 SGHRS and CDR2 YFSETQ. What was sequenced was PBMCs or T cells enriched from blood (not recorded which). The chain uses TRBV5-1 and TRBJ2-7; D might be TRBD2 (5 bases). The sequence was obtained from a woman in her thirties or forties who had recovered from COVID-19. The CDR3 loop reads CASSLEGSGSTEQYF. The CDR3 coding sequence is TGCGCCAGCAGCTTGGAAGGGAGTGGCTCTACCGAGCAGTACTTC. The complete variable domain, with remaining parts taken from reference TRBV5-1 and TRBJ2-7, reads KAGVTQTPRYLIKTRGQQVTLSCSPISGHRSVSWYQQTPGQGLQFLFEYFSETQRNKGNFPGRFSGRQFSNSRSEMNVSTLELGDSALYLCASSLEGSGSTEQYFGPGTRLTVT.